Sequencing of this TCR beta chain was carried out in a study of T cells after yellow fever vaccination (dated by TCRdb to between 2018 and 2021). For the study in its entirety: The SMART-Seq v4 Ultra Low Input RNA kit was used to prepare libraries from fractions with low cell numbers. Blood was drawn at multiple timepoints before and after primary and secondary immunization, with bulk PBMC replicates and cell subsets isolated. Two healthy male donors made up the cohort, one aged 18 to 29 years and the other aged 30 to 40 years. To follow T-cell clones before and after primary and booster YFV17D yellow fever vaccination, bulk TCR alpha and beta repertoires were sequenced over time. The full study reports these points: Only two donors were included in the study, so the extent to which the findings can be generalized is limited. Compared with the primary T-cell response, the secondary T-cell response was faster but weaker, reaching its peak on day 5 rather than on day 15. After the booster, most of the clones that had expanded following primary vaccination were detected again (roughly 97% of CD4 and 80% to 90% of CD8), which suggests that memory was broadly maintained. A small share of clonotypes was detected in both CD4 and CD8 compartments, with the overlap likely arising from convergent recombination. Because abundant contaminating clonotypes from the bulk population could be contained in FACS-sorted repertoires, computational filtering was required.

Read against the paper, the sample's treatment or condition label means: live attenuated yellow fever vaccine strain. At each blood-draw timepoint, two biological replicates of bulk PBMCs were obtained. PBMCs were isolated from peripheral blood using a standard Ficoll-Paque protocol. TriZol was used to extract RNA from bulk PBMCs, from CD4 and CD8 fractions, and from dextramer-positive and dextramer-negative fractions. Trimming accounts for 4 bases at V and 2 bases at J, while the number of junction bases matched to no gene is 3. The germline V gene encodes CDR1 MNHEY and CDR2 SVGAGI. From its cysteine to its phenylalanine, the CDR3 spans 14 amino acids. Solely the CDR3 DNA is kept, with 42 bases framed from the first base. TCRdb names Illumina NovaSeq 6000 as the instrument used. TCR cDNA was made using 5'RACE template switching, a step that added a universal primer site and unique molecular identifiers. Priming of cDNA synthesis was performed from both the TCR alpha and TCR beta constant segments. Libraries were amplified in two PCR steps, with sample barcodes and sequencing adapters added in the second step. Libraries were sequenced on Illumina HiSeq 2500 (2x100 bp) or NovaSeq (2x150 bp). The authors' pipeline ran thus. MIGEC handled demultiplexing of reads and collapsing into UMI consensus sequences, while MiXCR performed V(D)J alignment. Vaccine-responding clonotypes were identified with edgeR using replicate PBMC samples, with FDR below 0.01 and a log2 fold change above 5 up to day 15 being required. Each bulk clonotype was labeled CD4 or CD8 based on which sequenced repertoire, CD4 or CD8, contained the clonotype at higher abundance. TCRdb trimmed public reads at Q25 via fastp, called clones via MiXCR and kept in-frame beta chains. Identical CDR3 proteins give one entry, which carries the most common genes and DNA. TCRdb's processing, not the study's, gives the V and J calls here. Here the sample has a few hundred thousand distinct CDR3 sequences; roughly a sixth occur a single time. Roughly a sixth of the sample is taken by the ten largest.

With regard to this clonotype: The antigen this receptor binds is unknown. Base qualities are not provided; no much larger clone lies one nucleotide away.

The starting material was PBMCs, obtained before the yellow fever booster vaccination. The source is a man aged 18 to 30 who received the YFV17D yellow fever vaccine. The rearranged chain carries TRBV6-5 and TRBJ2-3; 7 bases in the middle match TRBD1. The CDR3 amino acid sequence is: CASSFGTVTDTQYF. The DNA sequence is TGTGCCAGCAGTTTCGGGACAGTCACAGATACGCAGTATTTT.